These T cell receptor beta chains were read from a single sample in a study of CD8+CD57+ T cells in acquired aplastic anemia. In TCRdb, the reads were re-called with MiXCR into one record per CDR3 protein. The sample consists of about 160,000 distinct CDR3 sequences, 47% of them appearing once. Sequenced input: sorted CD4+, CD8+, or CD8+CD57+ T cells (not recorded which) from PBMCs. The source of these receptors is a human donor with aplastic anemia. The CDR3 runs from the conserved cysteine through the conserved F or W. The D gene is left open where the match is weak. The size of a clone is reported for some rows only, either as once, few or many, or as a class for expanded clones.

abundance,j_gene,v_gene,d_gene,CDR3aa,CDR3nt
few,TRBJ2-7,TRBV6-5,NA,CASSYSPRTVYYEQYF,TGTGCCAGCAGTTACTCCCCAAGGACGGTTTATTACGAGCAGTACTTC
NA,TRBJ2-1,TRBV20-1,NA,CSARESRTGRNEQFF,TGCAGTGCTAGGGAGTCACGGACTGGACGCAATGAGCAGTTCTTC
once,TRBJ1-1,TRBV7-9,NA,CASTARSSTEAFF,TGTGCCAGCACCGCCAGGTCTAGCACTGAAGCTTTCTTT
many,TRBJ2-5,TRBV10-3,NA,CAISEPSLGFQETQYF,TGTGCCATCAGTGAGCCGAGTTTAGGCTTCCAAGAGACCCAGTACTTC
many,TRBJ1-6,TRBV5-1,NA,CASSLVGGTDSPLHF,TGCGCCAGCAGCTTGGTGGGGGGGACGGATTCACCCCTCCACTTT
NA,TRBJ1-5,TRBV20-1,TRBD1,CSARDWTGVEPQHF,TGCAGTGCTAGAGATTGGACAGGCGTTGAGCCCCAGCATTTT
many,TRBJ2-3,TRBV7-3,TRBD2,CASSRGLATSTDTQYF,TGTGCCAGCAGCCGCGGACTAGCGACAAGCACAGATACGCAGTATTTT
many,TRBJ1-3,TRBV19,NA,CASSIDGFSGNTIYF,TGTGCCAGTAGTATAGACGGCTTCTCTGGAAACACCATATATTTT
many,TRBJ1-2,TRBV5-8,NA,CASSLDRVYGYTF,TGTGCCAGCAGCTTGGACAGGGTCTATGGCTACACCTTC
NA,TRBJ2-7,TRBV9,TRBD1,CASSVGTGGTYEQYF,TGTGCCAGCAGCGTAGGGACAGGGGGCACCTACGAGCAGTACTTC
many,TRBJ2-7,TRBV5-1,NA,CASSVGGADNEQYF,TGCGCCAGCAGCGTCGGGGGCGCAGATAACGAGCAGTACTTC
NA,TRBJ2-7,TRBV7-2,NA,CASSARDGYEQYF,TGTGCCAGCAGCGCTCGGGACGGCTACGAGCAGTACTTC
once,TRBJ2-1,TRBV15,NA,CATSSPPPAQKQFF,TGTGCCACCAGCAGCCCGCCCCCAGCCCAAAAGCAGTTCTTC
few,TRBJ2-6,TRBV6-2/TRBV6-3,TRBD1,CASTTGGSGANVLTF,TGTGCCAGCACCACAGGGGGCTCTGGGGCCAACGTCCTGACTTTC
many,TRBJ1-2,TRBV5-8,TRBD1,CASSLEGQGAFGYTF,TGTGCCAGCAGCTTGGAAGGACAGGGGGCGTTTGGCTACACCTTC
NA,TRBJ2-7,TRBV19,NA,CASSMGASSYEQYF,TGTGCCAGTAGTATGGGCGCCAGCTCCTACGAGCAGTACTTC
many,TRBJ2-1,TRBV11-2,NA,CASSLRLWDPDRDEQFF,TGTGCCAGCAGCTTACGCTTGTGGGACCCGGACCGGGATGAGCAGTTCTTC
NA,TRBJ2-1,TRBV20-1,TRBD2,CSATSGGEQFF,TGCAGCGCAACTAGCGGCGGTGAGCAGTTCTTC
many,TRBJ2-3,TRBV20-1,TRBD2,CSARDWISGRATDTQYF,TGCAGTGCTAGAGATTGGATAAGCGGGAGAGCCACAGATACGCAGTATTTT
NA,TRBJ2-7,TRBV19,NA,CASSMGRQYEQCF,TGTGCCAGTAGTATGGGAAGACAGTACGAGCAGTGCTTC
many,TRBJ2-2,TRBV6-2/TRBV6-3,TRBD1,CASSYPRQGANTGELFF,TGTGCCAGCAGTTACCCGAGACAGGGAGCGAACACCGGGGAGCTGTTTTTT
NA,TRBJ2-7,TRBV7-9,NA,CASSLGVTYEQYF,TGTGCCAGCAGCCTGGGGGTAACCTACGAGCAGTACTTC